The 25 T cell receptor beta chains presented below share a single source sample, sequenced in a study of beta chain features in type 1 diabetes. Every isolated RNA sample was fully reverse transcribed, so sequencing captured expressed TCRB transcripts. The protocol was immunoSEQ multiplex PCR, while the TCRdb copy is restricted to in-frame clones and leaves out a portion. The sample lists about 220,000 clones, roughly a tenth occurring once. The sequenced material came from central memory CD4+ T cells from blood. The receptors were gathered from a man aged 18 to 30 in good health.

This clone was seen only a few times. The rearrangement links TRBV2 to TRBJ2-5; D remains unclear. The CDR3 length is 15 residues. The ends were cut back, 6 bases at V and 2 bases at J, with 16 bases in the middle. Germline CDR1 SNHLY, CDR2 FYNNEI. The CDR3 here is CASSANGVSQETQYF. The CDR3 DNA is TGTGCCAGCAGCGCGAATGGGGTCTCACAAGAGACCCAGTACTTC.

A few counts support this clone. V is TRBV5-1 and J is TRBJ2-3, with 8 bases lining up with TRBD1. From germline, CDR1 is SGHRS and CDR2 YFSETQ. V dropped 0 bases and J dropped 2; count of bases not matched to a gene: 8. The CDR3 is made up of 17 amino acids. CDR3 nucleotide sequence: TGCGCCAGCAGCTTGGCCATAGGACAGGGAGACACAGATACGCAGTATTTT. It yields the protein CASSLAIGQGDTDTQYF.

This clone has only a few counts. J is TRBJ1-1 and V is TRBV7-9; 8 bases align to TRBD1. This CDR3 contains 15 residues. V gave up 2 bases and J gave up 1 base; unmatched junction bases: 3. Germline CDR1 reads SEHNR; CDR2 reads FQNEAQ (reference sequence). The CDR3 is CASSLPGQGNTEAFF. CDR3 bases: TGTGCCAGCAGCTTACCCGGACAGGGGAACACTGAAGCTTTCTTT.

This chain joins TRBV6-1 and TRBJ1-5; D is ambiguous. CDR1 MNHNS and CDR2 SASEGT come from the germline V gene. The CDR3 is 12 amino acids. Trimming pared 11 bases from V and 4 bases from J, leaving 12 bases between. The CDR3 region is CAVLSTNQPQHF. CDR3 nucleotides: TGTGCCGTCCTCTCTACAAATCAGCCCCAGCATTTT.

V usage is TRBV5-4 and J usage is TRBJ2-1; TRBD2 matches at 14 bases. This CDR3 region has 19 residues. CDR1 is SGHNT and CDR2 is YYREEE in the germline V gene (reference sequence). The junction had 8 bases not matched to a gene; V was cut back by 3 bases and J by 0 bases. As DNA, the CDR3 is TGTGCCAGCAGCTCACGTCCCGGGACTAGCGGGGGCTCCTACAATGAGCAGTTCTTC. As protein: CASSSRPGTSGGSYNEQFF.

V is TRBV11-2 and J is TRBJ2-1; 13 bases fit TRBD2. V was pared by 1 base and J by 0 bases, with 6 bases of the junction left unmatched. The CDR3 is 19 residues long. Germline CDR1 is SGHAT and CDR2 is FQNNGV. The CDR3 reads CASSLAGTSGTSSYNEQFF. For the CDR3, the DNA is TGTGCCAGCAGCTTAGCCGGGACTAGCGGGACGAGCTCCTACAATGAGCAGTTCTTC.

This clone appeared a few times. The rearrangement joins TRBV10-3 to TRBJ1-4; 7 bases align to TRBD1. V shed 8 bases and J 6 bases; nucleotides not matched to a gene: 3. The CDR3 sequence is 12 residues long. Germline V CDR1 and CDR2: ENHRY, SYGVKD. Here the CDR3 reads CAIGQGDEKLFF. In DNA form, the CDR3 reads TGTGCCATCGGGCAGGGGGATGAAAAACTGTTTTTT.

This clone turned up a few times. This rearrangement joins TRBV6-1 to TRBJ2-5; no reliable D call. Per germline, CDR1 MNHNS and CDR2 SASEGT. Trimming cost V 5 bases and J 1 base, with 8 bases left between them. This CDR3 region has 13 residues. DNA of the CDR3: TGTGCCAGCAGTCGGGTAACCCAAGAGACCCAGTACTTC. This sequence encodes CASSRVTQETQYF.

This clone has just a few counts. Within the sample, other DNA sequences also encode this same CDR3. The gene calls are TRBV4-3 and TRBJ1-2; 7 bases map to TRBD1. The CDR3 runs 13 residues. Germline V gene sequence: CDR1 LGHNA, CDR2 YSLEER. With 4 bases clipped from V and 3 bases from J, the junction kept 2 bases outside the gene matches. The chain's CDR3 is CASSRTGDYGYTF. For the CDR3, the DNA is TGCGCCAGCAGCCGAACAGGGGACTATGGCTACACCTTC.

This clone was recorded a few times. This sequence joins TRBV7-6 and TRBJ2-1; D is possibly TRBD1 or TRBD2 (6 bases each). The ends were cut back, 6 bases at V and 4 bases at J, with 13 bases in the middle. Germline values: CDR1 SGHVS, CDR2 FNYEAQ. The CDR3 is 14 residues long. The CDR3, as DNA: TGTGCCAGCAGAAAGGGGGGAGGATACAATGAGCAGTTCTTC. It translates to CASRKGGGYNEQFF.

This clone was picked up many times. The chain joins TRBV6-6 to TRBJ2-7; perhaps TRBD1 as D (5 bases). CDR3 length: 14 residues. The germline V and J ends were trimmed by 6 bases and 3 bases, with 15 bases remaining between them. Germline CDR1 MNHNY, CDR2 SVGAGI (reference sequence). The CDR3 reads CASSTGTGNYEQYF. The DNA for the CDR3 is TGTGCCAGCAGCACCGGTACAGGCAACTACGAGCAGTACTTC.

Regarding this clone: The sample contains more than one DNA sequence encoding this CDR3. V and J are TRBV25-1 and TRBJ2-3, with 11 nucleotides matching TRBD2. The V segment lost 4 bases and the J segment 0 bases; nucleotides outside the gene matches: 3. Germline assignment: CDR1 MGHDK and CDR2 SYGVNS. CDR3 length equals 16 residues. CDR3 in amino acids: CASSALAGASTDTQYF. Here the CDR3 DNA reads TGTGCCAGCAGTGCACTAGCGGGAGCGAGCACAGATACGCAGTATTTT.

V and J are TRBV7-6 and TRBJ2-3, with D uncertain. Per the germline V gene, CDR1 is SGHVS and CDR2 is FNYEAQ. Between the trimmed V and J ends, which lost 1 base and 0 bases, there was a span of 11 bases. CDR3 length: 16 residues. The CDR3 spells CASSLGAVTSTDTQYF. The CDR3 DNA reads TGTGCCAGCAGCTTAGGCGCGGTTACTAGCACAGATACGCAGTATTTT.

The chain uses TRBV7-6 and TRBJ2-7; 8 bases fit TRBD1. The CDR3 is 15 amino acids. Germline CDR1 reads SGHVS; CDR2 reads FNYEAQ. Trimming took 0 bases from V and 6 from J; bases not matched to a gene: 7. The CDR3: CASSLASGTGGEQYF. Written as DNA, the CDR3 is TGTGCCAGCAGCTTAGCGTCAGGTACAGGGGGCGAGCAGTACTTC.

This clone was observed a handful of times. CDR3 in DNA: TGTGCCAGCACCCTCACTTCGGACGGTTCTACGCAGTATTTT. Translated, it gives CASTLTSDGSTQYF. This chain connects TRBV2 to TRBJ2-3; D is uncertain. This CDR3 comprises 14 residues. Germline loops: CDR1 SNHLY, CDR2 FYNNEI. V dropped 7 bases and J dropped 8 bases, with 19 bases sitting between them.

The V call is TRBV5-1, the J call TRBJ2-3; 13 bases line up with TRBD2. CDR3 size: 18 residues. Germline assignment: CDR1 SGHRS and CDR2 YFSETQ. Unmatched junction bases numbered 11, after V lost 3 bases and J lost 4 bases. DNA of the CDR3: TGCGCCAGCAGCTACTCAGGGACTAGCGGGATAGACGCAGATACGCAGTATTTT. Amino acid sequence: CASSYSGTSGIDADTQYF.

Here the CDR3 reads CASSLPGGVNTGELFF. The CDR3 nucleotides read TGTGCCAGCAGCTTACCGGGGGGTGTGAACACCGGGGAGCTGTTTTTT. This chain joins TRBV11-2 and TRBJ2-2, with TRBD2 matching over 7 bases. Germline trimming cut 2 bases from V and 1 base from J; bases unmatched to any gene: 4. CDR1 SGHAT and CDR2 FQNNGV come from the germline V gene. The CDR3 totals 16 residues. The whole variable domain, remainder taken from reference TRBV11-2 and TRBJ2-2, is EAGVAQSPRYKIIEKRQSVAFWCNPISGHATLYWYQQILGQGPKLLIQFQNNGVVDDSQLPKDRFSAERLKGVDSTLKIQPAKLEDSAVYLCASSLPGGVNTGELFFGEGSRLTVL.

CDR3: CASSLHGRTLGTIYF. CDR3 DNA sequence: TGTGCCAGCAGCCTCCATGGACGGACGTTGGGCACCATATATTTT. The genes are TRBV7-2 and TRBJ1-3; D is uncertain. V lost 5 bases and J 9 bases, leaving 20 bases between the germline ends. Per the germline V gene, CDR1 is SGHTA and CDR2 is FQGNSA. CDR3 length: 15 amino acids.

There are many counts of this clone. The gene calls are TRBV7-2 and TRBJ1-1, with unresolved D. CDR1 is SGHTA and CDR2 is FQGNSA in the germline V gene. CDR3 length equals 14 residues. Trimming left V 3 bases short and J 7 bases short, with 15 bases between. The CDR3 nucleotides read TGTGCCAGCAGCTTCACCCCGGGGATCGGTGAAGCTTTCTTT. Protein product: CASSFTPGIGEAFF. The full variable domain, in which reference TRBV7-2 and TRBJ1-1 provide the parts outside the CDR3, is GAGVSQSPSNKVTEKGKDVELRCDPISGHTALYWYRQSLGQGLEFLIYFQGNSAPDKSGLPSDRFSAERTGGSVSTLTIQRTQQEDSAVYLCASSFTPGIGEAFFGQGTRLTVV.

Here the CDR3 DNA reads TGTGCCAGCAGCTTTTCAGGGAGCAATCAGCCCCAGCATTTT. This translates into CASSFSGSNQPQHF. This chain links TRBV7-2 with TRBJ1-5; TRBD1 is a possible D gene (5 bases). This CDR3 is 14 amino acids long. Looked up from germline, CDR1 is SGHTA and CDR2 is FQGNSA. V lost 3 bases and J lost 1, with 7 bases in between.

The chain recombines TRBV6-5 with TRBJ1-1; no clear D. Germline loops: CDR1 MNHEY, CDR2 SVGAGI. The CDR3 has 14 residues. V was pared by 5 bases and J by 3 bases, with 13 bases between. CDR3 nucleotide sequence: TGTGCCAGCAGTGACGGTCCGATTTACACTGAAGCTTTCTTT. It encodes CASSDGPIYTEAFF.

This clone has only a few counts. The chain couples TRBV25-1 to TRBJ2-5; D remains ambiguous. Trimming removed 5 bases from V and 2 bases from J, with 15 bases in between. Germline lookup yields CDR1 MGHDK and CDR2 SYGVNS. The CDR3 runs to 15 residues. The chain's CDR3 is CASSRRGSRQETQYF. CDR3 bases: TGTGCCAGCAGTCGAAGAGGCAGCCGTCAAGAGACCCAGTACTTC. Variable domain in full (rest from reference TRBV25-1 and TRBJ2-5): EADIYQTPRYLVIGTGKKITLECSQTMGHDKMYWYQQDPGMELHLIHYSYGVNSTEKGDLSSESTVSRIRTEHFPLTLESARPSHTSQYLCASSRRGSRQETQYFGPGTRLLVL.

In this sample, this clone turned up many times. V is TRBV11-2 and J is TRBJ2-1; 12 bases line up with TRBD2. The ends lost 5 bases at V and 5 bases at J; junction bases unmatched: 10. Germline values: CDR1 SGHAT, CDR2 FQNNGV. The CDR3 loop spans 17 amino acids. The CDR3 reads CASSPTSGRTYNNEQFF. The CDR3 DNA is TGTGCCAGCAGCCCGACTAGCGGGAGAACTTATAACAATGAGCAGTTCTTC.

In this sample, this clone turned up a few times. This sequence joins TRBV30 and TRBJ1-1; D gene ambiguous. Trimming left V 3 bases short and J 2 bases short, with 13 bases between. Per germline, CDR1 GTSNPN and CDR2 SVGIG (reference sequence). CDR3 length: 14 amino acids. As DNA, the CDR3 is TGTGCCTGGAGCCCTTGGCGGCAAAACACTGAAGCTTTCTTT. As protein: CAWSPWRQNTEAFF.

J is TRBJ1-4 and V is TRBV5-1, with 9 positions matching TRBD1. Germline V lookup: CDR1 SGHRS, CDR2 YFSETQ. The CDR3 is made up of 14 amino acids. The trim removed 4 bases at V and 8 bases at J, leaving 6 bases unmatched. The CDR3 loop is CASSRDRDSEKLFF. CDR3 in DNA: TGCGCCAGCAGCCGGGACAGGGATAGCGAAAAACTGTTTTTT.